This T cell receptor beta chain was sequenced in a study of cytomegalovirus exposure and HLA in healthy donors. Researchers ran the PCR with 60 Vbeta and 13 Jbeta primers. Authors' analysis steps: The count from a later analysis was 79 million or so unique TCR beta chains, about 10 million of them shared. Data came from immunoSEQ multiplex PCR; TCRdb stores just in-frame clones and leaves some out. Clone size and V and J calls were adopted from that table, with D and trimming inferred from the DNA. The table includes about 150,000 clones, approximately 80% detected once. Regarding the study as a whole: Only CMV serostatus was available as immune exposure information. As a later analysis showed, several of the most significant clusters appeared to be linked to common viral pathogens.

Germline-derived CDR1 and CDR2 are MNHEY and SVGAGI. This CDR3 is 14 amino acids long. J was trimmed by 4 bases and V by 5 bases; bases with no gene match: 3. A note on this clone: Its antigen is unidentified.

V usage is TRBV6-5 and J usage is TRBJ2-7, with TRBD2 matching 12 bases. The sequenced sample was PBMCs. The receptor comes from a young man in good health and CMV-seronegative. CDR3 sequence (DNA): TGTGCCAGCAGTCCTAGCGGGAGGGGATACGAGCAGTACTTC. This gives the protein CASSPSGRGYEQYF.